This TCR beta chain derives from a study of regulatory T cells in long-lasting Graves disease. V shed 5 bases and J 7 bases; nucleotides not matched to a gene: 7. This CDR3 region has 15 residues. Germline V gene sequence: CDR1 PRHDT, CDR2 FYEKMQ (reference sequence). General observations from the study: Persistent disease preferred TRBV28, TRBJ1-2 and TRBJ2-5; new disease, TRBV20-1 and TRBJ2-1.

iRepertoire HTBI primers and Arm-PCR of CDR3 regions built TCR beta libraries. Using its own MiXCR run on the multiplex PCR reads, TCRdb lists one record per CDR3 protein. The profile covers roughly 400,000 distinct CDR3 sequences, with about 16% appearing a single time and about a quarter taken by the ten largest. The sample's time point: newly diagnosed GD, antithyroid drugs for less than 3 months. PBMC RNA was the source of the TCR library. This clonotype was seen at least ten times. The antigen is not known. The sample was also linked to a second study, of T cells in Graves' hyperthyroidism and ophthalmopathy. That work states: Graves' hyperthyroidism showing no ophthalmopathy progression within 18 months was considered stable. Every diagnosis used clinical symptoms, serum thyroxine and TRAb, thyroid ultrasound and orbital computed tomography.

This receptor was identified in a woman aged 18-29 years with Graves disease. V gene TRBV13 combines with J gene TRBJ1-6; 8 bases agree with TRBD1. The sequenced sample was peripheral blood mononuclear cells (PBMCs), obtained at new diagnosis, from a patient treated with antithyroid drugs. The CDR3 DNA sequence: TGTGCCAGCAGCGAGCGACAGGGGCTGAATTCACCCCTCCACTTT. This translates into CASSERQGLNSPLHF.